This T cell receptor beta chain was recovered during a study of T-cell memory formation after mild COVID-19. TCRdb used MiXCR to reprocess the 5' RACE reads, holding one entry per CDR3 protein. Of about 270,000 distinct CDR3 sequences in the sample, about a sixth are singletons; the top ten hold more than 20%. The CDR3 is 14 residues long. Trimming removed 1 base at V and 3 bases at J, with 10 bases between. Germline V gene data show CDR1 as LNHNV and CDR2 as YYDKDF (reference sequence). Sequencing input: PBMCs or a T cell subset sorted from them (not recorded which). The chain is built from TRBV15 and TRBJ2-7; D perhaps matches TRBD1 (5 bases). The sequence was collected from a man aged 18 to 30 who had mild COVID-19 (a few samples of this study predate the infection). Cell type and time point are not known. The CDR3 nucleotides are TGTGCCACCAGCAGAGGTGGACAAATCTACGAGCAGTACTTC. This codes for CATSRGGQIYEQYF. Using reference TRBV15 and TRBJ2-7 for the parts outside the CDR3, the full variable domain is DAMVIQNPRYQVTQFGKPVTLSCSQTLNHNVMYWYQQKSSQAPKLLFHYYDKDFNNEADTPDNFQSRRPNTSFCFLDIRSPGLGDTAMYLCATSRGGQIYEQYFGPGTRLTVT.